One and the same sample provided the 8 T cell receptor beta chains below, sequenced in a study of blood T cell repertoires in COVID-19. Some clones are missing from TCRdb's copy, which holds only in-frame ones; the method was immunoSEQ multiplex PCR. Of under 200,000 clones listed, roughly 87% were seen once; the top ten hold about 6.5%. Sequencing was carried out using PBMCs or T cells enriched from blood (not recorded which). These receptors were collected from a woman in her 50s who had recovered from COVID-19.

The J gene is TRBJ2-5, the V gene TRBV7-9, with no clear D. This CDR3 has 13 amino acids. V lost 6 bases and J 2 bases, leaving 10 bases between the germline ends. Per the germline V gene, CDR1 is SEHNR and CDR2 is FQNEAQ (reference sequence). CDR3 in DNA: TGTGCCAGCAGGCCCGACACGCAAGAGACCCAGTACTTC. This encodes CASRPDTQETQYF.

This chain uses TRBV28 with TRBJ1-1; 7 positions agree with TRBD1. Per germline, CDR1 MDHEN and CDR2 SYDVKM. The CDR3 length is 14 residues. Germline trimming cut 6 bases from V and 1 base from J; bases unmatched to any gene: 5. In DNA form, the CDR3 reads TGTGCCAGCAGGTCGGGACAGAAGAACACTGAAGCTTTCTTT. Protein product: CASRSGQKNTEAFF.

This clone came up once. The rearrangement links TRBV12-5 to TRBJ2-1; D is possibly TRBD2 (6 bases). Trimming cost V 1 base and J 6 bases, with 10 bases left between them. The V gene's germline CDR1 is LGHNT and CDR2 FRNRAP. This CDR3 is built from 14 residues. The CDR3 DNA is TGTGCTAGTGGTTTGGGCGGGGCAGGCAATGAGCAGTTCTTC. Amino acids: CASGLGGAGNEQFF.

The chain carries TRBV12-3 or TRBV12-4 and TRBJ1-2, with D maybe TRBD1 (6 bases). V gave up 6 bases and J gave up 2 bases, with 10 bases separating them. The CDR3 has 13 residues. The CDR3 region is CASSQGINYGYTF. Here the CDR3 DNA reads TGTGCCAGCAGCCAGGGGATCAACTATGGCTACACCTTC.

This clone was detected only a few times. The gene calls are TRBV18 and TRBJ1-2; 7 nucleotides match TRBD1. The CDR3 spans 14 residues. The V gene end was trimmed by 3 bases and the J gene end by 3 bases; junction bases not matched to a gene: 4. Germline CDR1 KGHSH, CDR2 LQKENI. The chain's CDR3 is CASSPVRGDYGYTF. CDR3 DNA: TGTGCCAGCTCACCCGTCAGGGGGGACTATGGCTACACCTTC. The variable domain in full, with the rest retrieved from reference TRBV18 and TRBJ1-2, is NAGVMQNPRHLVRRRGQEARLRCSPMKGHSHVYWYRQLPEEGLKFMVYLQKENIIDESGMPKERFSAEFPKEGPSILRIQQVVRGDSAAYFCASSPVRGDYGYTFGSGTRLTVV.

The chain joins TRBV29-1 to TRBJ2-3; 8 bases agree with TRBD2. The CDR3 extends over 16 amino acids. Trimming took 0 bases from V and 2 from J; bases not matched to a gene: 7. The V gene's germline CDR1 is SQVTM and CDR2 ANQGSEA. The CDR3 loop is CSVEDDRRGDTDTQYF. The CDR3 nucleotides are TGCAGCGTTGAAGATGATCGGCGGGGGGACACAGATACGCAGTATTTT.

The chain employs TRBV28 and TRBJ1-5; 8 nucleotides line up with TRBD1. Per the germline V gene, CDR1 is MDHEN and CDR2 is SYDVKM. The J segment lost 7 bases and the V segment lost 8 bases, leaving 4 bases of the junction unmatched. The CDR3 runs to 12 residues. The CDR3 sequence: CASDRGGQPQHF. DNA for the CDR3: TGTGCCAGCGACAGGGGAGGCCAGCCCCAGCATTTT. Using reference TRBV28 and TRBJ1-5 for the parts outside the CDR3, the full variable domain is DVKVTQSSRYLVKRTGEKVFLECVQDMDHENMFWYRQDPGLGLRLIYFSYDVKMKEKGDIPEGYSVSREKKERFSLILESASTNQTSMYLCASDRGGQPQHFGDGTRLSIL.

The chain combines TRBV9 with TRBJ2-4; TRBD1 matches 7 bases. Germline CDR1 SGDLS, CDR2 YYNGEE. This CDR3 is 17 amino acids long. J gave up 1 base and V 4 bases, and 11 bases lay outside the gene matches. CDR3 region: CASSPGTVLGAKNIQYF. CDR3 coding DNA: TGTGCCAGCAGCCCCGGGACAGTTTTGGGTGCCAAAAACATTCAGTACTTC.